This TCR beta chain was profiled in a study of T cell responses to AZD1222 COVID-19 vaccine. General study results and limits: Baseline testing showed seropositivity in only a handful of AZD1222 recipients. CD4 TCRs linked to vaccination spanned spike, dominating at 160-218 and 743-854.

Worth noting for this clone: The antigen is undetermined.

The assay was immunoSEQ multiplex PCR, and TCRdb's table has in-frame clones only and misses some. The sample lists roughly 35,000 clones, around nine tenths occurring once. V dropped 0 bases and J dropped 2 bases, with 8 bases sitting between them. There are 15 residues in the CDR3. Germline V lookup: CDR1 MNHEY, CDR2 SMNVEV (reference sequence). The V call is TRBV27, the J call TRBJ1-5, with a tentative D call TRBD1 (5 bases). The source of this sequence is an adult in good health. The source material was peripheral blood, sampled on day 0 of AZD1222 vaccination. CDR3 bases: TGTGCCAGCAGTTTATCCGGGGGAGGCAATCAGCCCCAGCATTTT. Protein product: CASSLSGGGNQPQHF.